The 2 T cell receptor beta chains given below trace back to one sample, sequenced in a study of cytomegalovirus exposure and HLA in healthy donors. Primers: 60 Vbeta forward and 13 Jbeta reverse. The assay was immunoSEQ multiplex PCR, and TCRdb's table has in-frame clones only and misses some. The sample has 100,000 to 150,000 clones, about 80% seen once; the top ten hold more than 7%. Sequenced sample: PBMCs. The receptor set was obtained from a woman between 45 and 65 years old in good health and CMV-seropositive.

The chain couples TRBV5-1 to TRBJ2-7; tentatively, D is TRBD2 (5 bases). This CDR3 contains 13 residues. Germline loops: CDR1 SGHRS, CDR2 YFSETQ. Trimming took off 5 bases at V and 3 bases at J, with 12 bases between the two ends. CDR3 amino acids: CASRPRSGYEQYF. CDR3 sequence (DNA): TGCGCCAGCAGGCCAAGAAGCGGCTACGAGCAGTACTTC.

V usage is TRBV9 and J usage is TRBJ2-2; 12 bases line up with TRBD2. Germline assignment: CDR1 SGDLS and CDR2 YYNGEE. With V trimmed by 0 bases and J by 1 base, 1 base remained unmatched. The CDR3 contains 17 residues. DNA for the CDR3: TGTGCCAGCAGCGTAGGACTAGCGGGGGAGAACACCGGGGAGCTGTTTTTT. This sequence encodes CASSVGLAGENTGELFF.